Listed below are T cell receptor beta chains from one sample, sequenced in a study of T cell repertoires in cytomegalovirus infection. MiXCR, applied by TCRdb to the reads, yields one record per CDR3 protein. The table records some 400,000 distinct CDR3 sequences, 15% to 20% of them present only once. The source material was PBMCs. Every receptor here comes from a human donor in good health (CMV status not recorded). Some clones in this sample may be carry-over from other donors' samples. The CDR3 runs from the conserved cysteine through the conserved F or W. A D gene is named only where the DNA matches it firmly. Only part of the rows carry a size: once, few, many, or a class if the clone is expanded.

J: TRBJ1-1; D: .; V: TRBV5-1; size: .; DNA: TGCGCCAGCAGCTTGTTCTCCCGGGGCGGAGCGGGGACTGAAGCTTTCTTT; CDR3: CASSLFSRGGAGTEAFF
J: TRBJ2-7; D: TRBD2; V: TRBV7-6; size: many; DNA: TGTGCCAGCAGTTCTAGCGGGAACTCCTACGAGCAGTACTTC; CDR3: CASSSSGNSYEQYF
J: TRBJ1-1; D: .; V: TRBV18; size: .; DNA: TGTGCCAGCTCACCGGTGCGCAGGGAGGTCACTGAAGCTTTCTTT; CDR3: CASSPVRREVTEAFF
J: TRBJ2-2; D: TRBD2; V: TRBV19; size: few; DNA: TGTGCCAGTAGTCCTGGACTAGCGGGAGATACCGGGGAGCTGTTTTTT; CDR3: CASSPGLAGDTGELFF
J: TRBJ2-7; D: TRBD1; V: TRBV7-2; size: many; DNA: TGTGCCAGCAGCACGCCGGGACAGGGTAGCTCCTACGAGCAGTACTTC; CDR3: CASSTPGQGSSYEQYF
J: TRBJ1-3; D: .; V: TRBV19; size: few; DNA: TGTGCCAGTAGTACGGACAGCTCTGGAAACACCATATATTTT; CDR3: CASSTDSSGNTIYF
J: TRBJ2-3; D: .; V: TRBV5-1; size: .; DNA: TGCGCCAGCAGCTTGCAGGACACCCTCACAGATACGCAGTATTTT; CDR3: CASSLQDTLTDTQYF
J: TRBJ2-3; D: TRBD1; V: TRBV18; size: few; DNA: TGTGCCAGCTCACCTGGGACAGGGAGGAGCACAGATACGCAGTATTTT; CDR3: CASSPGTGRSTDTQYF
J: TRBJ2-2; D: .; V: TRBV28; size: few; DNA: TGTGCCAGCAGTTCGACAGGCGTTCCCGGGGAGCTGTTTTTT; CDR3: CASSSTGVPGELFF
J: TRBJ1-3; D: .; V: TRBV7-2; size: many; DNA: TGTGCCAGCAGCTTAGCGCCGGGAGGAAACACCATATATTTT; CDR3: CASSLAPGGNTIYF
J: TRBJ2-1; D: TRBD2; V: TRBV7-2; size: many; DNA: TGTGCCAGCAGCTTAGTAGGTAGCGGGGACTACAATGAGCAGTTCTTC; CDR3: CASSLVGSGDYNEQFF
J: TRBJ2-3; D: TRBD2; V: TRBV7-6; size: many; DNA: TGTGCCAGCAGCCCAACCTCGGCTATAGCGGGAGCAGATACGCAGTATTTT; CDR3: CASSPTSAIAGADTQYF
J: TRBJ1-1; D: TRBD1; V: TRBV19; size: many; DNA: TGTGCCAGTAGCCAACGACAGGGGAACACTGAAGCTTTCTTT; CDR3: CASSQRQGNTEAFF
J: TRBJ2-1; D: TRBD2; V: TRBV12-3/TRBV12-4; size: .; DNA: TGTGCCAGCAGTTTGGTCGGGGGGGCGCGGAATGAGCAGTTCTTC; CDR3: CASSLVGGARNEQFF
J: TRBJ2-7; D: TRBD2; V: TRBV7-2; size: many; DNA: TGTGCCAGCAGCTTAGGACTAGCGTCCTACGAGCAGTACTTC; CDR3: CASSLGLASYEQYF
J: TRBJ2-1; D: .; V: TRBV28; size: many; DNA: TGTGCCAGCAGTTCCCGATTTTACAATGAGCAGTTCTTC; CDR3: CASSSRFYNEQFF
J: TRBJ2-3; D: TRBD2; V: TRBV19; size: .; DNA: TGTGCCAGTAGTATAGTTGGGGCCAGCGGGGCAGATACGCAGTATTTT; CDR3: CASSIVGASGADTQYF
J: TRBJ2-3; D: .; V: TRBV11-2; size: many; DNA: TGTGCCAGCAGCTTGAGCGGGAGCACAGATACGCAGTATTTT; CDR3: CASSLSGSTDTQYF
J: TRBJ2-3; D: TRBD1; V: TRBV7-2; size: many; DNA: TGTGCCAGCAGGTCCGGGACAGGGCTGGCAGATACGCAGTATTTT; CDR3: CASRSGTGLADTQYF
J: TRBJ2-5; D: .; V: TRBV2; size: .; DNA: TGTGCCAGCAGTGAATTGATGGGAATTACGGGGGTGGTGTACTTC; CDR3: CASSELMGITGVVYF